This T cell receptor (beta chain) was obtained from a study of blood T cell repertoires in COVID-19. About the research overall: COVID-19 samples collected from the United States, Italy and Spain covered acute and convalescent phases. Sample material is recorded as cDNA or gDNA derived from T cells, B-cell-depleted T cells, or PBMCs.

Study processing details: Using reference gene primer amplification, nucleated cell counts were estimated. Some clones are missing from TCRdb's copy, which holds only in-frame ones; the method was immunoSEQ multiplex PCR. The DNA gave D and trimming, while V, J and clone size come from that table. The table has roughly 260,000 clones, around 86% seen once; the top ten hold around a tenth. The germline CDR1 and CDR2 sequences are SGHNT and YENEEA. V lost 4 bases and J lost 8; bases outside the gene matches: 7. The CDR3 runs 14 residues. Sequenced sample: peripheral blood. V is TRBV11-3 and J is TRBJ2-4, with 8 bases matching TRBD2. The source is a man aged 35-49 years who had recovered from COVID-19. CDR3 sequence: CASSSRTSRDIQYF. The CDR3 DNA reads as TGTGCCAGCAGCTCCCGGACTAGCCGGGACATTCAGTACTTC.